This T cell receptor (beta chain) is from a study of blood T cell repertoires in COVID-19. Trimming shortened V by 4 bases and J by 2 bases, and 7 bases separated the two germline ends. The germline CDR1 and CDR2 sequences are SGHRS and YFSETQ. The CDR3 totals 13 residues. Followed longitudinally, the Seattle patients had been enrolled during active infection. In the study's own analysis: Amplifying reference gene primers gave estimates of nucleated cell counts. The method was immunoSEQ multiplex PCR; TCRdb's version includes in-frame clones alone and lacks a portion of them. V and J calls and clone size follow that table, whereas D and trimming were derived from the DNA. Of hundreds of thousands of clones listed, approximately 83% were seen once; the top ten hold roughly 1.2%.

V usage is TRBV5-1 and J usage is TRBJ2-1; D is unresolved. The receptor was isolated from a woman in her twenties or thirties with COVID-19, enrolled during active disease. The specimen sequenced was peripheral blood. The CDR3 reads CASSSVTYNEQFF. CDR3 nucleotides: TGCGCCAGCAGCAGCGTAACCTACAATGAGCAGTTCTTC.